Each of the 9 T cell receptor beta chains below was sequenced from the same sample in a study of T cell changes during pregnancy in multiple sclerosis. This table comes from immunoSEQ multiplex PCR, and its TCRdb copy is limited to in-frame clones, with some not included. The table shows roughly 93,000 clones, with approximately 89% occurring only once. This specimen was peripheral blood, taken in the first trimester of pregnancy. The origin of the receptors is a female donor in good health, enrolled as a control in a pregnancy study.

The CDR3 DNA reads TGCGCCAGCAGCCAGACGACGGGCTCTGGAAACACCATATATTTT. It is translated as CASSQTTGSGNTIYF. The chain recombines TRBV4-1 with TRBJ1-3; D unclear. V gave up 3 bases and J gave up 0 bases, with 9 bases separating them. CDR1 is MGHRA, CDR2 YSYEKL, per germline. This CDR3 has 15 amino acids.

V gene TRBV5-5 combines with J gene TRBJ1-1; no reliable D call. Germline CDR1 and CDR2: SGHKS and YYEKEE (reference sequence). Trimming removed 6 bases from V and 0 bases from J, with 6 bases in between. The CDR3 runs 12 residues. This CDR3 reads CASTLLNTEAFF. The CDR3 coding sequence is TGTGCCAGCACCCTCCTGAACACTGAAGCTTTCTTT.

V is TRBV27 and J is TRBJ2-6; 7 bases match TRBD1. CDR3 size: 17 residues. Germline values: CDR1 MNHEY, CDR2 SMNVEV (reference sequence). J was trimmed by 2 bases and V by 3 bases; bases with no gene match: 7. CDR3 residues: CASSFRHTGAGANVLTF. CDR3 sequence (DNA): TGTGCCAGCAGTTTCCGACACACAGGGGCTGGGGCCAACGTCCTGACTTTC.

As DNA, the CDR3 is TGCGCCAGCAGCCGCAGGTCCGGGGGAGGATTCTACAATGAGCAGTTCTTC. It translates to CASSRRSGGGFYNEQFF. The chain recombines TRBV4-3 with TRBJ2-1; D is perhaps TRBD2 (6 bases). This CDR3 has 17 residues. Trimming stripped 4 bases from V and 3 bases from J, with 19 bases between. Looked up from germline, CDR1 is LGHNA and CDR2 is YSLEER.

This CDR3 is CASSVAGTSYNSPLHF. CDR3 sequence (DNA): TGTGCCAGCAGCGTAGCTGGCACCTCCTATAATTCACCCCTCCACTTT. This sequence joins TRBV9 and TRBJ1-6; D not resolved. V was pared by 0 bases and J by 0 bases, with 7 bases between. Germline values: CDR1 SGDLS, CDR2 YYNGEE. The CDR3 is 16 residues long.

J is TRBJ1-6 and V is TRBV2; 10 nucleotides line up with TRBD1. The CDR3 has 16 residues. J gave up 10 bases and V 5 bases, and 11 bases lay outside the gene matches. Germline V gene lookup returns CDR1 SNHLY and CDR2 FYNNEI. For the CDR3, the DNA is TGTGCCAGCAGTTATGGGGGACAGGGGTTAGTCTCACCCCTCCACTTT. Translated, it gives CASSYGGQGLVSPLHF.

The chain employs TRBV29-1 and TRBJ2-1, with D possibly being TRBD2 (6 bases). V was cut by 7 bases and J by 3 bases, with 28 bases left in between. In germline, CDR1 is SQVTM, CDR2 ANQGSEA. This CDR3 is built from 18 residues. CDR3 nucleotide sequence: TGCAGCGCAGAGGGCCAACCCGGGCGGGACGCCGTCTACAATGAGCAGTTCTTC. This encodes CSAEGQPGRDAVYNEQFF.

V gene TRBV27 combines with J gene TRBJ1-2; a weak D match, TRBD1 (5 bases). Germline V gives CDR1 MNHEY, CDR2 SMNVEV (reference sequence). The CDR3 has 13 amino acids. Trimming stripped 3 bases from V and 2 bases from J, with 7 bases between. The CDR3: CASSFGANYGYTF. DNA for the CDR3: TGTGCCAGCAGTTTTGGGGCCAACTATGGCTACACCTTC.

The CDR3 protein is CASSFGGAYNEQFF. Here the CDR3 DNA reads TGTGCCAGCTCTTTTGGGGGGGCTTACAATGAGCAGTTCTTC. The chain has TRBV9 and TRBJ2-1; possibly TRBD2 for D (7 bases). This CDR3 spans 14 amino acids. Looked up from germline, CDR1 is SGDLS and CDR2 is YYNGEE. Trimming pared 7 bases from V and 4 bases from J, leaving 15 bases between.